The entry below gives a single T cell receptor beta chain sequence along with its context. This sample is drawn from a study of blood T cell repertoires in COVID-19. Study details: From T cells, B-cell-depleted T cells, or PBMCs came the material, which was cDNA or gDNA.

Measured with immunoSEQ multiplex PCR; TCRdb has only the in-frame clones, and not every one. Among hundreds of thousands of clones, approximately 92% were seen once, and the ten largest hold 0.9%. Trimming left V 1 base short and J 0 bases short, with 13 bases between. The CDR3 has 17 residues. From germline, CDR1 is SGHAT and CDR2 FQNNGV. The sequence was collected from a man between 18 and 29 years old with COVID-19, enrolled during active disease. The V call is TRBV11-2, the J call TRBJ2-1, with D tentatively TRBD2 (5 bases). Sequenced input: peripheral blood. The CDR3: CASSLGGFGSSYNEQFF. As DNA, the CDR3 is TGTGCCAGCAGCTTAGGGGGATTTGGGAGCTCCTACAATGAGCAGTTCTTC.